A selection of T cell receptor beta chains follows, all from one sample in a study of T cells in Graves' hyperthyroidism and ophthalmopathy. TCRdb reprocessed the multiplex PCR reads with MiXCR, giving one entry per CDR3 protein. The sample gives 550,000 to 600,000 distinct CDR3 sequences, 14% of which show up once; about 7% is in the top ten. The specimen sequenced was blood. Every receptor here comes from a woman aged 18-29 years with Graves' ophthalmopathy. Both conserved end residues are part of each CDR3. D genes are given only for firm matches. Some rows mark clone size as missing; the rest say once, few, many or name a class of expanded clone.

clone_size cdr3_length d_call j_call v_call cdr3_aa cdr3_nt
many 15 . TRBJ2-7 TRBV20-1 CSATHLRQAFYEQYF TGCAGTGCTACCCACCTAAGACAGGCTTTCTACGAGCAGTACTTC
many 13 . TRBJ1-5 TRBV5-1 CASPVQGNQPQHF TGCGCCAGCCCTGTACAGGGTAATCAGCCCCAGCATTTT
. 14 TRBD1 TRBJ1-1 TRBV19 CASNRGQGAGEAFF TGTGCCAGTAATAGAGGACAGGGGGCTGGTGAAGCTTTCTTT
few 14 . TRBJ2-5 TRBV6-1 CASRTQRSGETQYF TGTGCCAGCAGAACCCAGAGGTCGGGGGAGACCCAGTACTTC
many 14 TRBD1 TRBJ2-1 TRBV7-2 CASSAGQGANEQFF TGTGCCAGCAGCGCCGGACAGGGGGCAAATGAGCAGTTCTTC
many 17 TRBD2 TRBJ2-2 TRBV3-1 CASSLGTSGRDTGELFF TGTGCCAGCAGCCTGGGGACTAGCGGGAGGGACACCGGGGAGCTGTTTTTT
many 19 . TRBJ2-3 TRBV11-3 CASSLARWGSTESTDTQYF TGTGCCAGCAGCTTAGCTAGATGGGGTAGCACCGAGAGCACAGATACGCAGTATTTT
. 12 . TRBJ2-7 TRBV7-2 CASRDVGYEQYF TGTGCCAGCAGGGATGTCGGCTACGAGCAGTACTTC
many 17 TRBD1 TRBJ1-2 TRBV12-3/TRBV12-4 CASSLVLPTGVHYGYTF TGTGCCAGCAGTTTGGTCCTACCCACAGGGGTTCACTATGGCTACACCTTC
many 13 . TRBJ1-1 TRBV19 CASTQTGGAEAFF TGTGCCAGTACCCAAACCGGGGGAGCTGAAGCTTTCTTT
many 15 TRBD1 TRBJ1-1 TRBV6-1 CASRRSGQPNTEAFF TGTGCCAGCAGACGATCGGGACAGCCAAACACTGAAGCTTTCTTT
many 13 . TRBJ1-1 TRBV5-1 CATQGGSNTEAFF TGCGCCACCCAGGGAGGGTCGAACACTGAAGCTTTCTTT
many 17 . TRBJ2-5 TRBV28 CASSSSYYADRPETQYF TGTGCCAGCAGTTCCTCCTACTATGCAGACCGACCAGAGACCCAGTACTTC
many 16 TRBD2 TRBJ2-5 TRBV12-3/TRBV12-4 CASRTAGLTYGETQYF TGTGCCAGCAGAACCGCGGGACTAACCTACGGGGAGACCCAGTACTTC
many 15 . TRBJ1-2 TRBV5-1 CASSFKRTDNYGYTF TGCGCCAGCAGCTTCAAACGGACAGATAACTATGGCTACACCTTC
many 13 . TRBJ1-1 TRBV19 CASSLGGVTEAFF TGTGCCAGTAGCCTAGGGGGAGTCACTGAAGCTTTCTTT
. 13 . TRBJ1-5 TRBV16 CASSQLGDQPQHF TGTGCCAGCAGCCAATTGGGGGATCAGCCCCAGCATTTT
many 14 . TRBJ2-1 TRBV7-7 CASSTRGGGNEQFF TGTGCTAGCAGTACAAGGGGGGGGGGCAATGAGCAGTTCTTC